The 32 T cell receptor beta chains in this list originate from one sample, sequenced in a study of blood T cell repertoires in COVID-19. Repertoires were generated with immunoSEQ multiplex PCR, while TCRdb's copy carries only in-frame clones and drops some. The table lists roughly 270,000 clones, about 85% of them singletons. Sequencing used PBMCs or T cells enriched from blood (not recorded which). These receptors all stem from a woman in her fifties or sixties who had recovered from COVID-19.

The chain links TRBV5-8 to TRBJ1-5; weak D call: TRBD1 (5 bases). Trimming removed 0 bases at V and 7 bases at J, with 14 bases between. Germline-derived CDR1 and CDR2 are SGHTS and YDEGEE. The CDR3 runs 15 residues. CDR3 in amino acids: CASSLGGDRRQPQHF. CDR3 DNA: TGTGCCAGCAGCTTGGGAGGTGACAGAAGACAGCCCCAGCATTTT. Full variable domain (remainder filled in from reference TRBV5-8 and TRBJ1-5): EAGVTQSPTHLIKTRGQQATLRCSPISGHTSVYWYQQALGLGLQFLLWYDEGEERNRGNFPPRFSGRQFPNYSSELNVNALELEDSALYLCASSLGGDRRQPQHFGDGTRLSIL.

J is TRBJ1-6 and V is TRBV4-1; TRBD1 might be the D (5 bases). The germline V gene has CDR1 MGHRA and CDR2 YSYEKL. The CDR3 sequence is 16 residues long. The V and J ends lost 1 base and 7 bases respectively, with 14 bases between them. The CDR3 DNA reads TGCGCCAGCAGCCAAGGGGGCCGAGGTCCGAATTCACCCCTCCACTTT. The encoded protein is CASSQGGRGPNSPLHF.

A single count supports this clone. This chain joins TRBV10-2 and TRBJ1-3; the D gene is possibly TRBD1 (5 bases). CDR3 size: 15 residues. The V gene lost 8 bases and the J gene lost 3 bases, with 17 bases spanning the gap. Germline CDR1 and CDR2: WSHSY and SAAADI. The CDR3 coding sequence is TGCGCCAGCTCCCGAGAGCCCAGGGATGGAAACACCATATATTTT. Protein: CASSREPRDGNTIYF.

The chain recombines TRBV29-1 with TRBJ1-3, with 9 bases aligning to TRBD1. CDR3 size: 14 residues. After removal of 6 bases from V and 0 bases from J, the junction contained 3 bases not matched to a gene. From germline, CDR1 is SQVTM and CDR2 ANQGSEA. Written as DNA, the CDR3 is TGCAGCGTAGGGACAGGGAGCTCTGGAAACACCATATATTTT. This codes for CSVGTGSSGNTIYF.

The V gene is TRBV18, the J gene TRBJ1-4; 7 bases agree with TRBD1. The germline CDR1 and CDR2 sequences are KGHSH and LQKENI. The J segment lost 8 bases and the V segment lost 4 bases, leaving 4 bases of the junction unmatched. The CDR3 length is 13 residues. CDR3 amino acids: CASSLGQAEKLFF. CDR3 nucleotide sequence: TGTGCCAGCTCACTCGGACAGGCCGAAAAACTGTTTTTT.

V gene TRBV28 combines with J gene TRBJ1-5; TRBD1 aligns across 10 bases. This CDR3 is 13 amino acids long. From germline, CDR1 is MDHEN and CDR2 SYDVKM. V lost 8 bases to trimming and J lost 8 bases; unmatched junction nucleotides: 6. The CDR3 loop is CASLDRGIEPQHF. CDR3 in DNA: TGTGCCAGCCTGGACAGGGGGATAGAGCCCCAGCATTTT. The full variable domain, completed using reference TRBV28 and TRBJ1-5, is DVKVTQSSRYLVKRTGEKVFLECVQDMDHENMFWYRQDPGLGLRLIYFSYDVKMKEKGDIPEGYSVSREKKERFSLILESASTNQTSMYLCASLDRGIEPQHFGDGTRLSIL.

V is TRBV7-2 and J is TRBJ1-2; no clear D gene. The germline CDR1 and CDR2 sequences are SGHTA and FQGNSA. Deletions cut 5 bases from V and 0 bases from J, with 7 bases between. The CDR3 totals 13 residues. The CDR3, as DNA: TGTGCCAGCAGCCCCTTAGCTAACTATGGCTACACCTTC. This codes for CASSPLANYGYTF.

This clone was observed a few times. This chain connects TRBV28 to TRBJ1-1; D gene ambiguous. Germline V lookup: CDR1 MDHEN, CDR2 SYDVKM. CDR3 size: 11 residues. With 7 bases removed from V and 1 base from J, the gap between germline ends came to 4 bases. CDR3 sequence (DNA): TGTGCCAGCACCCAGAACACTGAAGCTTTCTTT. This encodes CASTQNTEAFF.

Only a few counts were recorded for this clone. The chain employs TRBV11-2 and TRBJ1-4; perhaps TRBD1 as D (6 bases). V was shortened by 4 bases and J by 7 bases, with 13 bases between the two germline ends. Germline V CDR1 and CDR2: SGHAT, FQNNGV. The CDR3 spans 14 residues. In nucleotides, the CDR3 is TGTGCCAGCAGCTCTACAGGGATTGGTGAAAAACTGTTTTTT. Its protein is CASSSTGIGEKLFF. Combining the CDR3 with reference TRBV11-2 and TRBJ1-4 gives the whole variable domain EAGVAQSPRYKIIEKRQSVAFWCNPISGHATLYWYQQILGQGPKLLIQFQNNGVVDDSQLPKDRFSAERLKGVDSTLKIQPAKLEDSAVYLCASSSTGIGEKLFFGSGTQLSVL.

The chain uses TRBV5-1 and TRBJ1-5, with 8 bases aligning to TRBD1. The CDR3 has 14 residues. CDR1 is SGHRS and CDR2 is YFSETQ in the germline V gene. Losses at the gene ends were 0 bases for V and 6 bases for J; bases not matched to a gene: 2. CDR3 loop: CASSLVQGAQPQHF. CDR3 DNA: TGCGCCAGCAGCTTGGTGCAGGGGGCTCAGCCCCAGCATTTT. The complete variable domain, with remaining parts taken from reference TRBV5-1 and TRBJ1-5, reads KAGVTQTPRYLIKTRGQQVTLSCSPISGHRSVSWYQQTPGQGLQFLFEYFSETQRNKGNFPGRFSGRQFSNSRSEMNVSTLELGDSALYLCASSLVQGAQPQHFGDGTRLSIL.

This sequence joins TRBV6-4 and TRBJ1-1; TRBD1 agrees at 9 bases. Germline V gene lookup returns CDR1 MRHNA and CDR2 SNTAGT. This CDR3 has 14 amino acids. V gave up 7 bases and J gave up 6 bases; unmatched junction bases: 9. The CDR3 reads CASKRDRAGAEAFF. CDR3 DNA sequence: TGTGCCAGCAAACGGGACAGGGCGGGGGCTGAAGCTTTCTTT.

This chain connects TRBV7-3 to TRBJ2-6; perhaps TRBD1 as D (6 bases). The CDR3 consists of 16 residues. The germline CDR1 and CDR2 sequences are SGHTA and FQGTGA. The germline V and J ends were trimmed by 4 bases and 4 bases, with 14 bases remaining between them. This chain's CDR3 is CASSSGQYLGANVLTF. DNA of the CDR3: TGTGCCAGCAGCTCCGGACAGTATTTAGGGGCCAACGTCCTGACTTTC.

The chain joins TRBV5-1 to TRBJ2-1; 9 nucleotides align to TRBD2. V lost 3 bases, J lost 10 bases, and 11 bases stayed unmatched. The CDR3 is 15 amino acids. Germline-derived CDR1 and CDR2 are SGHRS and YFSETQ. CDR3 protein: CASSSGLALEEEQFF. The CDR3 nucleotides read TGCGCCAGCAGCTCCGGACTAGCGCTTGAGGAAGAGCAGTTCTTC.

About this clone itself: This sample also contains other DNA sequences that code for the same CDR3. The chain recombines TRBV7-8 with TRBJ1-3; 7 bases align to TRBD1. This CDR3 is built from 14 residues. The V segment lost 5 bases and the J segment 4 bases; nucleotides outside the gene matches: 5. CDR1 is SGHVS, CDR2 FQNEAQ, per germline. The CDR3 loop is CASSPRDSGNTIYF. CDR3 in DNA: TGTGCCAGCAGCCCCCGGGACAGCGGAAACACCATATATTTT.

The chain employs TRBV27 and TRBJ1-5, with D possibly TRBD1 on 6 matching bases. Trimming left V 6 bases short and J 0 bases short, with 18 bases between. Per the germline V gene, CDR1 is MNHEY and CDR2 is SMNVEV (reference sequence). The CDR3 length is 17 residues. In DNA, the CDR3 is TGTGCCAGCAGCCCTGGCCGGGACAACTATAGCAATCAGCCCCAGCATTTT. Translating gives CASSPGRDNYSNQPQHF.

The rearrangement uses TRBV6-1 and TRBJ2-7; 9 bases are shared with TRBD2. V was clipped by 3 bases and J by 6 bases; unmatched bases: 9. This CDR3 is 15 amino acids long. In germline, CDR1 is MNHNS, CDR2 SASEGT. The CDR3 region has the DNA TGTGCCAGCAGTGATGAGGCTAGCGGGAATTTCGAGCAGTACTTC. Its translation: CASSDEASGNFEQYF.

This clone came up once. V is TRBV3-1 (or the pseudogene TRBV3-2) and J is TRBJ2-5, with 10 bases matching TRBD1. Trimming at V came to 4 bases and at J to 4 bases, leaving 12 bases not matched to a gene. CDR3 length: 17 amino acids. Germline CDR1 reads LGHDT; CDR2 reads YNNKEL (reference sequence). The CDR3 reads CASSRTTGTGARETQYF. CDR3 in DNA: TGTGCCAGCAGCCGAACAACCGGGACAGGGGCCAGAGAGACCCAGTACTTC.

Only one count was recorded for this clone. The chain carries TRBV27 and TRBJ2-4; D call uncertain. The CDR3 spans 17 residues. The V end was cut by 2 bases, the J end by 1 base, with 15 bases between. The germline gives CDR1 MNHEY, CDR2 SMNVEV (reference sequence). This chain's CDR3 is CASSLNPAVAAKNIQYF. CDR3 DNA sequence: TGTGCCAGCAGTTTAAATCCTGCCGTCGCGGCCAAAAACATTCAGTACTTC.

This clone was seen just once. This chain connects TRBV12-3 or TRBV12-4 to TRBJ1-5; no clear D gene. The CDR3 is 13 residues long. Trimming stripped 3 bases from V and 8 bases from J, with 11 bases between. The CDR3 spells CASSFLDGEPQHF. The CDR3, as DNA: TGTGCCAGCAGTTTCCTGGACGGGGAGCCCCAGCATTTT.

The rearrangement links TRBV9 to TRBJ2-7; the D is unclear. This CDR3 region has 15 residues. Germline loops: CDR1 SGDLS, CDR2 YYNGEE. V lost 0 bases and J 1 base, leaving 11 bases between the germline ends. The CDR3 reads CASSVGPQKSYEQYF. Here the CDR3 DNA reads TGTGCCAGCAGCGTAGGCCCACAAAAATCCTACGAGCAGTACTTC.

The CDR3 coding sequence is TGTGCCAGCAGTGGGGAGTACACCGGGGAGCTGTTTTTT. Residues: CASSGEYTGELFF. The chain couples TRBV2 to TRBJ2-2, with D maybe TRBD2 (5 bases). V lost 4 bases, J lost 3 bases, and 6 bases lay in between. This CDR3 spans 13 amino acids. Germline V CDR1 and CDR2: SNHLY, FYNNEI.

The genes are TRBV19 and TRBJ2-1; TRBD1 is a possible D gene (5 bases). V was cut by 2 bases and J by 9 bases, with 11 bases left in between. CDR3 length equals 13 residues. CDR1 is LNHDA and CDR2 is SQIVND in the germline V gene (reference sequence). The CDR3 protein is CASSIQVQGEQFF. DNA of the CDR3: TGTGCCAGTAGTATACAGGTTCAGGGTGAGCAGTTCTTC.

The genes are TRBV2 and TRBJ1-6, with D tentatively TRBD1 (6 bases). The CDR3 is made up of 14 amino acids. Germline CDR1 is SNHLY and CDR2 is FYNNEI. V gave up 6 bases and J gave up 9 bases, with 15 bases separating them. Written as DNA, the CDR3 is TGTGCCAGCAGCTGGGACATTCGAGGTTCACCCCTCCACTTT. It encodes CASSWDIRGSPLHF.

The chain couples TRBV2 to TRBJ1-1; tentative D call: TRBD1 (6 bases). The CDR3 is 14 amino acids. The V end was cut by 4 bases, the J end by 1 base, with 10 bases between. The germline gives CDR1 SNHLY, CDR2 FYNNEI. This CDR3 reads CASSVSRGNTEAFF. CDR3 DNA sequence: TGTGCCAGCAGTGTCTCCAGGGGGAACACTGAAGCTTTCTTT.

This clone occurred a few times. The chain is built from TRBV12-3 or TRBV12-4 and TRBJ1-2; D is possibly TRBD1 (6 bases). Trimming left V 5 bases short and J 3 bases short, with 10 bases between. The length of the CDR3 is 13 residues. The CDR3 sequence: CASSDQGYYGYTF. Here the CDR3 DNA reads TGTGCCAGCAGTGACCAGGGGTACTATGGCTACACCTTC.

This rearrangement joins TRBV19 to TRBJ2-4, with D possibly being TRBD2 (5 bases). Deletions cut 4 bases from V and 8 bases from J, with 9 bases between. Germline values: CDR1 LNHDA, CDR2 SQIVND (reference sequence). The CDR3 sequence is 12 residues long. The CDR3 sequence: CASSRRADIQYF. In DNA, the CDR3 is TGTGCCAGTAGTAGGCGGGCGGACATTCAGTACTTC.

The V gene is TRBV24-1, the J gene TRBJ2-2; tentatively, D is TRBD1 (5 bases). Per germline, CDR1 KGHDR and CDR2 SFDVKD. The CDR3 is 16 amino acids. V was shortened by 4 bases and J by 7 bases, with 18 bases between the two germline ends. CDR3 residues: CATSDPLDSFGGELFF. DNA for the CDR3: TGTGCCACCAGTGACCCACTCGACAGCTTTGGCGGGGAGCTGTTTTTT.

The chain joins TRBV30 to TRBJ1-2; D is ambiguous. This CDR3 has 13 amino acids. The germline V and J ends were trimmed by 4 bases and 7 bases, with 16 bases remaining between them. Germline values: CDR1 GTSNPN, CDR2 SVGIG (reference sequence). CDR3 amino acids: CAWKTAAGGGYTF. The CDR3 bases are TGTGCCTGGAAAACGGCAGCGGGCGGTGGCTACACCTTC.

This chain's CDR3 is CASSFQGSTEAFF. The CDR3 nucleotides are TGTGCCAGCAGCTTCCAGGGTTCCACTGAAGCTTTCTTT. The chain links TRBV7-2 to TRBJ1-1, with D perhaps TRBD1 (5 bases). The CDR3 runs 13 residues. CDR1 is SGHTA and CDR2 is FQGNSA in the germline V gene. V lost 3 bases and J lost 4, with 9 bases in between.

The CDR3 DNA sequence: TGCGCCAGCAGCGGGACAAGACAGCCCCAGCATTTT. Protein sequence: CASSGTRQPQHF. J is TRBJ1-5 and V is TRBV10-2; the D gene is possibly TRBD1 (6 bases). V was shortened by 6 bases and J by 7 bases, with 10 bases between the two germline ends. The germline gives CDR1 WSHSY, CDR2 SAAADI. This CDR3 is 12 amino acids long.

CDR3 sequence reads: CAISNRSPNEKLFF. The CDR3, as DNA: TGTGCCATCAGTAACAGGAGCCCTAATGAAAAACTGTTTTTT. The chain recombines TRBV10-3 with TRBJ1-4; a possible D gene is TRBD1 (5 bases). Germline V gene sequence: CDR1 ENHRY, CDR2 SYGVKD. The CDR3 totals 14 residues. The V and J ends lost 5 bases and 3 bases respectively, with 10 bases between them.

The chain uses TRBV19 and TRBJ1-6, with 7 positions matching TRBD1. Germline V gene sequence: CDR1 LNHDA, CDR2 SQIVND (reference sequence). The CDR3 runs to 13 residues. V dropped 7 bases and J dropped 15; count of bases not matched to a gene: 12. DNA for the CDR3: TGTGCCAGTAACATTTATACAGGGGAGCACCTCCACTTT. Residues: CASNIYTGEHLHF.